One sample yielded the 19 T cell receptor beta chains listed below, sequenced in a study of blood T cell repertoires in COVID-19. The assay was immunoSEQ multiplex PCR, and TCRdb's table has in-frame clones only and misses some. The table lists about 150,000 clones, around 85% of them singletons. The specimen sequenced was peripheral blood. These receptors were taken from a woman aged 55-69 years with acute or convalescent COVID-19.

CDR3 nucleotides: TGTGCCAGCAGTCGAGCCGGGACACGGAACACCGGGGAGCTGTTTTTT. This gives the protein CASSRAGTRNTGELFF. V and J are TRBV6-6 and TRBJ2-2, with D possibly matching TRBD1 (6 bases). The CDR3 length is 16 residues. V was trimmed by 5 bases and J by 1 base, leaving 14 bases between them. CDR1 MNHNY and CDR2 SVGAGI come from the germline V gene (reference sequence).

The chain employs TRBV6-5 and TRBJ1-1; no clear D. Trimming pared 2 bases from V and 4 bases from J, leaving 8 bases between. The V gene's germline CDR1 is MNHEY and CDR2 SVGAGI. This CDR3 is 13 amino acids long. The CDR3 DNA reads TGTGCCAGCAGTTACGTACGGAGCACTGAAGCTTTCTTT. This sequence encodes CASSYVRSTEAFF.

The V and J genes are TRBV6-1 and TRBJ1-5; TRBD1 agrees at 7 bases. CDR1 MNHNS and CDR2 SASEGT come from the germline V gene. J lost 0 bases, V lost 1 base, and 3 bases had no gene match. The CDR3 is made up of 16 amino acids. The CDR3, as DNA: TGTGCCAGCAGTGAAGGACAGGGCAATAGCAATCAGCCCCAGCATTTT. This gives the protein CASSEGQGNSNQPQHF.

The J gene is TRBJ1-1, the V gene TRBV7-8; the match to TRBD1 covers 7 bases. The CDR3 has 13 residues. The trim removed 1 base at V and 7 bases at J, leaving 3 bases unmatched. Germline CDR1 is SGHVS and CDR2 is FQNEAQ. As DNA, the CDR3 is TGTGCCAGCAGCTTAGGACAGGGACGTGAAGCTTTCTTT. Translating it yields CASSLGQGREAFF.

The chain couples TRBV18 to TRBJ1-4; D possibly corresponds to TRBD1 (6 bases). CDR1 KGHSH and CDR2 LQKENI come from the germline V gene. Trimming shortened V by 3 bases and J by 4 bases, and 12 bases separated the two germline ends. The CDR3 spans 15 residues. This CDR3 reads CASSPPGHVNEKLFF. For the CDR3, the DNA is TGTGCCAGCTCACCCCCGGGACACGTTAATGAAAAACTGTTTTTT.

This rearrangement joins TRBV6-5 to TRBJ1-2; D ambiguous. V lost 5 bases and J lost 0, with 7 bases in between. This CDR3 region has 13 residues. In germline, CDR1 is MNHEY, CDR2 SVGAGI. CDR3 loop: CASSQTANYGYTF. The CDR3, as DNA: TGTGCCAGCAGTCAAACAGCTAACTATGGCTACACCTTC.

This clone was seen a few times. The chain employs TRBV5-4 and TRBJ2-3, with 7 positions matching TRBD2. There are 13 residues in the CDR3. Germline trimming cut 4 bases from V and 6 bases from J; bases unmatched to any gene: 5. The germline CDR1 and CDR2 sequences are SGHNT and YYREEE (reference sequence). The CDR3 nucleotides read TGTGCCAGCAGCAGGACCGGGAGGGATACGCAGTATTTT. It is translated as CASSRTGRDTQYF.

The chain employs TRBV5-1 and TRBJ2-7, with TRBD1 identical over 7 bases. J was trimmed by 0 bases and V by 2 bases; bases with no gene match: 8. Germline assignment: CDR1 SGHRS and CDR2 YFSETQ. The CDR3 loop spans 16 amino acids. In nucleotides, the CDR3 is TGCGCCAGCAGCTTACGAACAGGGGTTCGCTCCTACGAGCAGTACTTC. Amino acids: CASSLRTGVRSYEQYF.

CDR3 residues: CASSFGQGRDTQYF. The CDR3 bases are TGCGCCAGCAGCTTCGGACAGGGACGAGATACGCAGTATTTT. This rearrangement joins TRBV5-1 to TRBJ2-3; 8 bases align to TRBD1. The V gene's germline CDR1 is SGHRS and CDR2 YFSETQ. The V segment lost 2 bases and the J segment 5 bases; nucleotides outside the gene matches: 4. This CDR3 contains 14 residues.

The chain recombines TRBV9 with TRBJ2-5, with 8 bases that match TRBD2. CDR1 and CDR2 from the germline V gene are SGDLS and YYNGEE. CDR3 length: 14 amino acids. After removal of 3 bases from V and 4 bases from J, the junction contained 5 bases not matched to a gene. The CDR3 nucleotides read TGTGCCAGCAGCGCCTACGGGAGGGCAGAGACCCAGTACTTC. It specifies CASSAYGRAETQYF.

The chain links TRBV6-5 to TRBJ2-5; the D gene is possibly TRBD2 (5 bases). Germline CDR1 is MNHEY and CDR2 is SVGAGI. The CDR3 sequence is 12 residues long. Deletions cut 6 bases from V and 5 bases from J, with 10 bases between. The CDR3 here is CASRTTGETQYF. Written as DNA, the CDR3 is TGTGCCAGCAGGACCACGGGGGAGACCCAGTACTTC.

This clone was seen once. The CDR3: CASSLLTDNTGELFF. In DNA form, the CDR3 reads TGTGCCAGCAGCTTGCTGACAGATAACACCGGGGAGCTGTTTTTT. This chain links TRBV5-4 with TRBJ2-2; tentatively, D is TRBD1 (5 bases). Germline V gene lookup returns CDR1 SGHNT and CDR2 YYREEE (reference sequence). The V end lost 1 base, the J end lost 2 bases, and 9 bases lay between the germline ends. The CDR3 contains 15 residues.

In this sample, this clone turned up a few times. V usage is TRBV27 and J usage is TRBJ1-4; D possibly corresponds to TRBD1 (5 bases). The CDR3 contains 14 residues. Trimming removed 7 bases at V and 8 bases at J, with 17 bases between. Germline CDR1 reads MNHEY; CDR2 reads SMNVEV (reference sequence). The CDR3 is CASNSGSGNEKLFF. The CDR3 DNA reads TGTGCCAGCAACTCCGGGTCAGGGAACGAAAAACTGTTTTTT.

The chain employs TRBV28 and TRBJ2-5, with 10 bases lining up with TRBD2. Germline assignment: CDR1 MDHEN and CDR2 SYDVKM. This CDR3 is 16 amino acids long. After removal of 4 bases from V and 0 bases from J, the junction contained 5 bases not matched to a gene. CDR3 in DNA: TGTGCCAGCAGTTCGTGGACTAGCGGAAACCAAGAGACCCAGTACTTC. This codes for CASSSWTSGNQETQYF.

The chain has TRBV10-3 and TRBJ1-2, with D tentatively TRBD1 (5 bases). The CDR3 loop spans 14 amino acids. Trimming cost V 9 bases and J 6 bases, with 20 bases left between them. The germline V gene has CDR1 ENHRY and CDR2 SYGVKD. CDR3 region: CAIRDLGRANGYTF. CDR3 in DNA: TGTGCCATTAGGGACCTTGGGAGGGCGAATGGCTACACCTTC.

Here the CDR3 DNA reads TGTGCCTGGAGCGGGACTAGCGGGGGGGCGGCCGGGGAGCTGTTTTTT. Its protein product is CAWSGTSGGAAGELFF. The chain links TRBV30 to TRBJ2-2; TRBD2 agrees at 16 bases. The CDR3 length is 16 residues. Germline-derived CDR1 and CDR2 are GTSNPN and SVGIG (reference sequence). V shed 3 bases and J 6 bases; nucleotides not matched to a gene: 4.

V gene TRBV5-1 combines with J gene TRBJ1-6; 8 bases are shared with TRBD1. After removal of 3 bases from V and 5 bases from J, the junction contained 1 base not matched to a gene. This CDR3 spans 14 amino acids. Germline CDR1 reads SGHRS; CDR2 reads YFSETQ. The CDR3 loop is CASSWTGNNSPLHF. DNA for the CDR3: TGCGCCAGCAGCTGGACAGGGAATAATTCACCCCTCCACTTT.

The chain carries TRBV5-1 and TRBJ1-6; 8 nucleotides agree with TRBD1. The V segment lost 4 bases and the J segment 7 bases; nucleotides outside the gene matches: 4. The CDR3 totals 14 residues. Germline CDR1 and CDR2: SGHRS and YFSETQ. CDR3 loop: CASSADRDNSPLHF. CDR3 in DNA: TGCGCCAGCAGCGCGGACAGGGACAATTCACCCCTCCACTTT.

The chain uses TRBV10-3 and TRBJ2-7; D remains unclear. The length of the CDR3 is 11 residues. The germline V and J ends were trimmed by 3 bases and 4 bases, with 4 bases remaining between them. Per the germline V gene, CDR1 is ENHRY and CDR2 is SYGVKD. The CDR3 loop reads CAISEHYEQYV. CDR3 DNA: TGTGCCATCAGTGAACATTACGAGCAGTACGTC.